This TCR beta chain was documented in a study of blood T cell repertoires in COVID-19. Study-level information: Samples of COVID-19 (acute and convalescent) were obtained from the United States, Italy and Spain. Sources were T cells, B-cell-depleted T cells, or PBMCs; the material itself was cDNA or gDNA.

Per the original methods: Researchers report that nucleated cell counts were estimated from reference gene primer amplification. Generated by immunoSEQ multiplex PCR, the TCRdb table keeps only in-frame clones and is missing some. The DNA was the basis for D and trimming; V, J and clone size are from that table. The sample contains 50,000 to 65,000 clones, over 80% of which appear only once. Sequenced: peripheral blood. The source of this sequence is a woman aged 60-75 years with active or convalescent COVID-19.

CDR3 coding DNA: TGTGCCAGCAGTCCGGGGGTTACTGAAGCTTTCTTT. This sequence encodes CASSPGVTEAFF. V usage is TRBV2 and J usage is TRBJ1-1; D perhaps matches TRBD1 (5 bases). Per germline, CDR1 SNHLY and CDR2 FYNNEI. CDR3 length: 12 residues. V gave up 5 bases and J gave up 5 bases, with 9 bases separating them.